A selection of T cell receptor beta chains follows, all from one sample in a study of T-cell reconstitution after alpha-beta-depleted transplantation in children. TCRdb fed the PCR reads into MiXCR, producing one record per CDR3 protein. The sample holds 530,000 or so distinct CDR3 sequences; roughly 27% are singletons and the top ten take around a third. Sequences were derived from PBMCs, sampled before TCRalphabeta/CD19-depleted stem cell transplant. The source is a boy under two years old with Wiskott-Aldrich syndrome, due to receive a stem cell transplant. CDR3s include the opening cysteine and the closing phenylalanine or tryptophan. D genes are given only for firm matches. Clone size is given for some rows only: seen once, a few or many times, or a class if the clone is expanded.

TRBJ1-2 | 16 | . | few | TRBV27 | TGTGCCAGCAGTCATGGTAGAGAGGGGTATAGTGATGGCTACACCTTC | CASSHGREGYSDGYTF
TRBJ1-1 | 13 | . | . | TRBV29-1 | TGCAGCGTCGTGGACAGTCTGAACACTGAAGCTTTCTTT | CSVVDSLNTEAFF
TRBJ2-3 | 17 | TRBD2 | . | TRBV3-1 | TGTGCCAGCAGCCAAAGACCGGGACTAGCGGGAGAAGATACGCAGTATTTT | CASSQRPGLAGEDTQYF
TRBJ2-7 | 14 | . | . | TRBV20-1 | TGCAGTGCTAGAGGCAGAGGAACCTACTACGAGCAGTACTTC | CSARGRGTYYEQYF
TRBJ1-1 | 13 | . | . | TRBV9 | TGTGCCAGCAGCGCGGGCGGTTTCACTGAAGCTTTCTTT | CASSAGGFTEAFF
TRBJ2-7 | 12 | . | . | TRBV10-3 | TGTGCCATCATGACGGGAGTAGGCGAGCAGTACTTC | CAIMTGVGEQYF
TRBJ2-1 | 15 | . | few | TRBV5-1 | TGCGCCAGCAGCGGCAGGGGAGAATCCTACAATGAGCAGTTCTTC | CASSGRGESYNEQFF
TRBJ1-5 | 13 | . | . | TRBV20-1 | TGCAGTGCTCTGACAGTTAGCAATCAGCCCCAGCATTTT | CSALTVSNQPQHF
TRBJ2-1 | 14 | . | . | TRBV5-1 | TGCGCCAGCAGCCTCGACAGGTTTTACAATGAGCAGTTCTTC | CASSLDRFYNEQFF
TRBJ2-1 | 15 | . | . | TRBV5-1 | TGCGCCAGCAGCTTTCAGGGGACGGTACCCAATGAGCAGTTCTTC | CASSFQGTVPNEQFF
TRBJ1-2 | 12 | . | few | TRBV6-1 | TGTGCCAGCAGTGGTCAGATCTATGGCTACACCTTC | CASSGQIYGYTF
TRBJ2-7 | 14 | . | . | TRBV5-1 | TGCGCCAGCAGCTTTCCACAGCGCCCATACGAGCAGTACTTC | CASSFPQRPYEQYF
TRBJ2-7 | 18 | . | once | TRBV7-8 | TGTGCCAGCAGCTTAGTTCCTTGGCGGGGAGAGGTCGGGTACGAGCAGTACTTC | CASSLVPWRGEVGYEQYF
TRBJ2-7 | 13 | . | . | TRBV5-1 | TGCGCCAGCAGTGGCAGACAGCCCTACGAGCAGTACTTC | CASSGRQPYEQYF
TRBJ1-1 | 13 | . | . | TRBV6-5 | TGTGCCAGCAGTACCACAGAAAACACTGAAGCTTTCTTT | CASSTTENTEAFF
TRBJ2-7 | 12 | . | . | TRBV12-3/TRBV12-4 | TGTGCCAGCAGTTTTCTTGAGAGCGAGCAGTACTTC | CASSFLESEQYF
TRBJ2-1 | 16 | . | few | TRBV7-2 | TGTGCCAGCAGCTCAGAGGGTAGGGGGACCTACAATGAGCAGTTCTTC | CASSSEGRGTYNEQFF
TRBJ2-1 | 17 | TRBD2 | . | TRBV5-1 | TGCGCCAGCAGCTCCCCGGGGAGCGGGAGTAAGGGTAATGAGCAGTTCTTC | CASSSPGSGSKGNEQFF
TRBJ2-3 | 15 | . | . | TRBV5-1 | TGCGCCAGCAGCGCCTACAGGGTTGGCACAGATACGCAGTATTTT | CASSAYRVGTDTQYF
TRBJ2-7 | 14 | . | . | TRBV20-1 | TGCAGTGGGGTGGGGGTCCCTGGAACCTACGAGCAGTACTTC | CSGVGVPGTYEQYF
TRBJ2-1 | 16 | TRBD2 | few | TRBV20-1 | TGCAGTGCTAGAGATCCGGCGGGAGGGCCCCCCAATGAGCAGTTCTTC | CSARDPAGGPPNEQFF
TRBJ2-7 | 14 | TRBD2 | . | TRBV18 | TGTGCCAGCTCACCTGAGGCTAGCGGGAGGAAGCAGTACTTC | CASSPEASGRKQYF
TRBJ1-5 | 15 | . | . | TRBV5-1 | TGCGCCAGCAGCTTGACCGGACTGAGCAATCAGCCCCAGCATTTT | CASSLTGLSNQPQHF
TRBJ2-7 | 14 | . | few | TRBV5-1 | TGCGCCAGCAGCTTTGCCTCGGGCCATCTCGAGCAGTACTTC | CASSFASGHLEQYF
TRBJ2-1 | 17 | . | . | TRBV7-9 | TGTGCCAGCAGCGCTCGCAACATGGGAGGGGGACACAATGAGCAGTTCTTC | CASSARNMGGGHNEQFF
TRBJ2-3 | 13 | . | few | TRBV20-1 | TGCAGTGCTAGAGTACAGAGCACAGATACGCAGTATTTT | CSARVQSTDTQYF
TRBJ2-1 | 19 | TRBD2 | few | TRBV10-3 | TGTGCCATCAAAACCGGGACAGAAGCTAGCGGGATCGCCTACAATGAGCAGTTCTTC | CAIKTGTEASGIAYNEQFF
TRBJ1-5 | 16 | . | few | TRBV19 | TGTGCCAGTAGTCCTCTAGGTCAAGTCTCAAGGCAGCCCCAGCATTTT | CASSPLGQVSRQPQHF
TRBJ1-1 | 15 | . | . | TRBV27 | TGTGCCAGCAGTTTATCAGCAACAGGGAACACTGAAGCTTTCTTT | CASSLSATGNTEAFF
TRBJ1-5 | 12 | . | few | TRBV6-2/TRBV6-3 | TGTGCCAGCAGAGGGGTTGATCAGCCCCAGCATTTT | CASRGVDQPQHF
TRBJ1-1 | 13 | TRBD1 | . | TRBV5-1 | TGCGCCAGCAGGACAGGGCCGAACACTGAAGCTTTCTTT | CASRTGPNTEAFF
TRBJ2-3 | 15 | TRBD1 | . | TRBV5-6 | TGTGCCAGCAGCTTGGAACAGGGGGGCCCAGATACGCAGTATTTT | CASSLEQGGPDTQYF
TRBJ2-2 | 15 | . | few | TRBV9 | TGTGCCAGCAGCGTGGAAGGTTCGAACACCGGGGAGCTGTTTTTT | CASSVEGSNTGELFF
TRBJ1-4 | 16 | . | few | TRBV28 | TGTGCCAGCACCCCTGGGGGGGTTGGGACTAATGAAAAACTGTTTTTT | CASTPGGVGTNEKLFF
TRBJ2-1 | 14 | . | . | TRBV5-1 | TGCGCCAGCAGCTTAATGCCCTCCTACAATGAGCAGTTCTTC | CASSLMPSYNEQFF
TRBJ1-2 | 16 | . | few | TRBV5-1 | TGCGCCAGCAGCTTGTATCAGGGGAGGAGTAACTATGGCTACACCTTC | CASSLYQGRSNYGYTF
TRBJ2-4 | 14 | . | few | TRBV27 | TGTGCCAGCAGTCCAGACCTTGGGAAAAACATTCAGTACTTC | CASSPDLGKNIQYF
TRBJ2-5 | 14 | TRBD2 | . | TRBV5-1 | TGCGCCAGCAGCTCAGGACTAGCGCAAGAGACCCAGTACTTC | CASSSGLAQETQYF
TRBJ2-1 | 16 | . | few | TRBV20-1 | TGCAGTGCTAGAGGAGACTTCCTAGTAAGGGTGTATGAGCAGTTCTTC | CSARGDFLVRVYEQFF
TRBJ2-7 | 12 | TRBD2 | . | TRBV20-1 | TGCAGTGCTACTAGCGGGAGCTACGAGCAGTACTTC | CSATSGSYEQYF
TRBJ2-7 | 14 | TRBD2 | few | TRBV5-1 | TGCGCCAGCAGCATGGGACTAGCGGGAGCCGAGCAGTACTTC | CASSMGLAGAEQYF
TRBJ2-5 | 17 | TRBD2 | few | TRBV27 | TGTGCCAGCAAACGGACTAGCGGGAGCCGTCCTCAAGAGACCCAGTACTTC | CASKRTSGSRPQETQYF
TRBJ2-1 | 17 | TRBD2 | few | TRBV3-1 | TGTGCCAGCAGCCAGATTGCGGGACTAGCGGGTTCCAATGAGCAGTTCTTC | CASSQIAGLAGSNEQFF
TRBJ2-3 | 16 | TRBD2 | few | TRBV10-3 | TGTGCCATCAGTGAGCCTAGCGGGAGATTCGTAGATACGCAGTATTTT | CAISEPSGRFVDTQYF
TRBJ2-7 | 14 | . | few | TRBV7-2 | TGTGCCAGCAGCCCGAGACTTTTGGCGGTCGAGCAGTACTTC | CASSPRLLAVEQYF
TRBJ1-1 | 11 | . | . | TRBV29-1 | TGCAGCGCCCAGACGAACACTGAAGCTTTCTTT | CSAQTNTEAFF
TRBJ2-1 | 13 | . | few | TRBV10-3 | TGTGCCATCAGTACTAGTTTAGACAATGAGCAGTTCTTC | CAISTSLDNEQFF
TRBJ2-7 | 16 | TRBD2 | . | TRBV4-1 | TGCGCCAGCAGCCAAGATTTGGGACTAAAGACCTACGAGCAGTACTTC | CASSQDLGLKTYEQYF
TRBJ1-3 | 13 | . | . | TRBV30 | TGTGCCTGGAGTGTGGCGGGTGGAAACACCATATATTTT | CAWSVAGGNTIYF
TRBJ2-7 | 14 | TRBD1 | few | TRBV27 | TGTGCCAGCAGTAGGGGACAGGGGATCGACGAGCAGTACTTC | CASSRGQGIDEQYF
TRBJ2-1 | 17 | . | . | TRBV14 | TGTGCCAGCAGCCAAGTCATCGGATCGAGCTCCTACAATGAGCAGTTCTTC | CASSQVIGSSSYNEQFF
TRBJ2-1 | 15 | TRBD1 | . | TRBV5-1 | TGCGCCAGCAGCACCGCAGGGGGTTATTTTGGTGAGCAGTTCTTC | CASSTAGGYFGEQFF
TRBJ2-5 | 13 | . | . | TRBV5-1 | TGCGCCAGCAGCCTAGGGACAACAGAGACCCAGTACTTC | CASSLGTTETQYF
TRBJ2-1 | 15 | . | few | TRBV7-7 | TGTGCCAGCAGCTCCCGCCTTAGCTCCTACAATGAGCAGTTCTTC | CASSSRLSSYNEQFF
TRBJ2-1 | 15 | . | . | TRBV18 | TGTGCCAGCTCGGACCAGTTGTCAGGCGCCAATGAGCAGTTCTTC | CASSDQLSGANEQFF
TRBJ2-7 | 12 | TRBD1 | once | TRBV29-1 | TGCAGCGTTGGGGACAGACCCTACGAGCAGTACTTC | CSVGDRPYEQYF
TRBJ1-2 | 14 | . | . | TRBV4-1 | TGCGCCAGCAGCCAAGATCTTATGGGGGGTGGCTACACCTTC | CASSQDLMGGGYTF
TRBJ2-3 | 14 | TRBD1 | . | TRBV15 | TGTGCCACCAGCACGGGACAGGGCACAGATACGCAGTATTTT | CATSTGQGTDTQYF
TRBJ2-7 | 14 | . | . | TRBV28 | TGTGCCAGCAGGTGGGGACTTGGTCTCTACGAGCAGTACTTC | CASRWGLGLYEQYF
TRBJ2-2 | 14 | TRBD2 | few | TRBV7-2 | TGTGCCAGCAGCCCCGGCGGGAGGCCCGGGGAGCTGTTTTTT | CASSPGGRPGELFF